Included here is one TCR beta chain sequence, with context. Its antigen remains unidentified. The gene names and germline sequences given are murine. The read stops 1 residue short of the end of the CDR3; the missing end is completed from the germline J gene. Library prep was done by the immunoSEQ multiplex PCR assay. TCRbeta CDR3 sequencing was done by Adaptive Biotechnologies at survey depth, reporting CDR3 sequences, V/J genes, productive frequency and template counts. TCR beta CDR3 regions were amplified from genomic DNA instead of RNA. In the source study's methods: Jensen-Shannon divergence was used to quantify pairwise repertoire overlap between tissues, with a value of 1 indicating complete divergence and a value of 0 indicating identical repertoires. Tissues were grouped by single-linkage agglomerative hierarchical clustering of pairwise JSD values, and the clustering results were shown as dendrograms. GLIPH2 was applied to all patient samples using simulation_depth 1000, kmer_min_depth 3, and cdr3_length_cutoff 8, and only groups with more than two unique CDR3s were retained. A standardized tissue-overlap score was generated by extrapolating Jaccard GLIPH-group overlap across patients to a standard repertoire size of 1000 clones. To look at how diversity was associated with clinical or experimental variables, linear mixed-effect models were used, with tissue treated as a fixed effect and individual treated as a random effect. TCRdb mirrors the immuneACCESS table, restricted to in-frame sequences. Some clones are absent from its copies; in checked studies, under half trace to an unresolved V gene, and the reason for the others is unknown. V and J calls and clone size are those listed in that table; D and trimming were worked out from the DNA. Present in this sample are fewer than 6,500 clones, 30% to 35% of which were seen just once. Together, the top ten hold approximately 4.5% of the sample.

The time point label for this specimen denotes: mouse harvest day 14 after allogeneic transplant. Mouse grafts combined 10^7 T-cell-depleted bone marrow cells with 10^6 splenic CD5+ T cells, given via tail vein injection. GVHD in mice was modeled with a major MHC-mismatch B6 (H2b) into BALB/c (H2d) model, and tissues were profiled at day 7 or 14. On day 7 or 14 post-transplant, mouse tissues and retro-orbital blood were harvested with separate sterile tools for each animal, and livers were flushed before harvest. Before genomic DNA isolation with the DNeasy Blood & Tissue Kit, mouse tissues were minced using razor blades in buffered saline. Between the V and J ends, shortened by 6 bases and 5 bases respectively, the junction contains 11 bases. The germline V gene (reference sequence) provides CDR1 KGHPV and CDR2 FQNQEV. CDR3 length: 12 amino acids, cysteine to phenylalanine. The 33 bases shown cover part of the CDR3, and their frame starts at base 1.

These data are taken from a study of tissue T cells after allogeneic stem cell transplantation (dated by TCRdb to 2022 to 2024). General notes on the study: The study profiled TCR beta repertoires across many tissues from research autopsies of patients with and without GVHD, plus mouse models of GVHD. The human part of the study was a prospective observational study with no blinding and no randomization. Overall study results and their limits: Not many T cell clones showed up in more than one patient, yet clustering based on motifs uncovered repertoire signatures that were shared across patients in a tissue-specific way. Within patients, how anatomically similar tissues were was a major factor shaping TCR repertoire composition, regardless of disease or transplant status. Which tissue TCRs were alloreactive or antigen-specific was not determined in the study, and some clones might have been persisting host cells. In both patients and mice, only a limited portion of the TCR repertoire detected in tissues was captured by blood and spleen T cells. A small and clinically heterogeneous patient cohort was studied, and sampling depth was acknowledged as a limitation.

Sequenced material: skin. This sequence was found in a female BALB/c mouse given C57BL/6 T cells with graft-versus-host disease after an allogeneic hematopoietic cell transplant. This sequence uses TRBV26 and TRBJ2-7, with the identity of the D gene unclear. The DNA read from the CDR3 is TGTGCCAGCAGCCCGAATTATGATGAACAGTAC. The resulting protein is CASSPNYDEQY. The full-length CDR3 reads as CASSPNYDEQYF. Joined to the reference TRBV26 and TRBJ2-7 proteins, this CDR3 gives the full variable domain: NSKVIQTPRYLVKGQGQKAKMRCIPEKGHPVVFWYQQNKNNEFKFLINFQNQEVLQQIDMTEKRFSAECPSNSPCSLEIQSSEAGDSALYLCASSPNYDEQYFGPGTRLTVL.